This is a list of T cell receptor beta chains from one sample in a study of cytomegalovirus exposure and HLA in healthy donors. Sequencing was performed with immunoSEQ multiplex PCR; in TCRdb, only in-frame clones are kept and a portion is missing. The repertoire holds more than 70,000 clones, with 60% to 80% as singletons. Sequenced: PBMCs. The receptors come from a boy aged 10-17 years in good health and CMV-seronegative. Each CDR3 is given with its conserved first and last residue. Fields, in order: V gene, CDR3 length, J gene, clone size, CDR3 protein. Clone sizes are given selectively: once, few, many, or a class where the clone is expanded.

TRBV6-5	14	TRBJ2-7	NA	CASSLSGFRGEQYF
TRBV6-4	15	TRBJ2-1	NA	CASSKTGGSQNEQFF
TRBV6-1	15	TRBJ1-2	once	CASSEATRAVYGYTF
TRBV29-1	14	TRBJ2-1	NA	CSVVEPLHYNEQFF
TRBV29-1	10	TRBJ1-1	few	CSVRDSEAFF
TRBV6-1	14	TRBJ1-2	NA	CASTWTGFGDGYTF
TRBV28	12	TRBJ1-4	once	CASSYIAGVLFF
TRBV4-3	18	TRBJ2-5	once	CASSQDSWGGPIQETQYF
TRBV5-5	12	TRBJ1-2	few	CASSFGAYGYTF
TRBV4-1	15	TRBJ2-7	NA	CASSQGDRETYEQYF
TRBV9	12	TRBJ2-2	few	CASSQTSGELFF
TRBV5-1	13	TRBJ1-1	NA	CASRAVQDRTAFF
TRBV2	14	TRBJ1-1	NA	CASIPGTGGTEAFF
TRBV7-2	18	TRBJ2-1	NA	CASSRGLAGGRAYNEQFF
TRBV30	11	TRBJ2-5	NA	CAWSVLETQYF
TRBV29-1	14	TRBJ2-3	NA	CSVDASGSSDTQYF
TRBV28	13	TRBJ1-1	NA	CASIRESTTEAFF